These 10 T cell receptor beta chains share one sample of origin, sequenced in a study of glioma-infiltrating T cells. The iRepertoire nested amplicon-rescue multiplex PCR amplified TCR alpha and beta CDR3s from RNA. TCRdb reprocessed the multiplex PCR reads via MiXCR and lists one record per CDR3 protein. This sample has around 350,000 distinct CDR3 sequences, with 41% found just once. Sequencing was carried out using glioma tissue, nonneoplastic brain tissue, or PBMCs (not recorded which). The receptors here all came from a human donor with low-grade glioma or glioblastoma, undergoing nonglioma brain surgery, or in good health (not recorded which).

Turning to this clonotype: A much more abundant neighbour one base away suggests this may be a read error. The chain has TRBV6-2 or TRBV6-3 and TRBJ2-1; TRBD1 or TRBD2 may be the D gene (5 bases each). The CDR3 consists of 16 residues. In germline, CDR1 is MNHEY, CDR2 SVGEGT. CDR3 coding DNA: TGTGCCAGCAGTTACTCCCACGGGACGGAGCACAATCAGCAGTTCTTC. Its protein is CASSYSHGTEHNQQFF.

This clonotype turned up a few times. CDR3 residues: CASRPDGRRNTIYF. CDR3 DNA: TGTGCCAGCAGGCCGGACGGAAGGAGAAACACCATATATTTT. The rearrangement links TRBV28 to TRBJ1-3, with D uncertain. Deletions cut 6 bases from V and 5 bases from J, with 14 bases between. Germline loops: CDR1 MDHEN, CDR2 SYDVKM. The CDR3 extends over 14 amino acids.

Notes on this clonotype: At one end the junction does not follow the germline gene, possibly because of a read error. The chain joins TRBV4-1 to TRBJ2-1; the match to TRBD1 covers 8 bases. This CDR3 is 15 amino acids long. Germline assignment: CDR1 MGHRA and CDR2 YSYEKL. CDR3 DNA: TGCGCCAGCAGCCACCCGACAGGGGAAGTCAATGAGAAGTTCTTC. Residues: CASSHPTGEVNEKFF.

This clonotype was observed at least ten times. The gene calls are TRBV4-2 and TRBJ2-1, with D possibly TRBD2 on 6 matching bases. Germline V lookup: CDR1 LGHNA, CDR2 YNFKEQ. V lost 4 bases, J lost 5 bases, and 15 bases lay in between. The CDR3 is 15 amino acids. The CDR3 sequence is CASSRGVKRDNEQFF. The CDR3 coding sequence is TGTGCCAGCAGCCGGGGAGTAAAGCGGGACAATGAGCAGTTCTTC.

This rearrangement joins TRBV6-1 to TRBJ2-7; D call uncertain. The DNA end is more similar to TRBJ2-1, so the J call may be wrong. CDR1 is MNHNS, CDR2 SASEGT, per germline. This CDR3 comprises 14 residues. The DNA of the CDR3 is TGTGCCAGCCACTATTCTGGCGGACACAATGAGCAGTTCTTC. It yields the protein CASHYSGGHNEQFF.

The V gene is TRBV7-2, the J gene TRBJ2-7, with D unclear. CDR1 SGHTA and CDR2 FQGNSA come from the germline V gene. This CDR3 is 12 amino acids long. V gave up 2 bases and J gave up 3 bases, with 5 bases separating them. The chain's CDR3 is CASSLLVYEQYF. The CDR3 DNA is TGTGCCAGCAGCTTACTAGTCTACGAGCAGTACTTC.

Points on this clonotype: A junction end diverges from the germline sequence, so it may reflect a read error. The chain uses TRBV28 and TRBJ2-1; the match to TRBD2 covers 12 bases. The CDR3 runs to 17 residues. The germline V gene encodes CDR1 MDHEN and CDR2 SYDVKM. The DNA for the CDR3 is TGTGCCAGCAGTTCCCCCTGGACTAGCGGGGCTATCGGTGAGCACTTCTTC. Its translation: CASSSPWTSGAIGEHFF.

Comments on this clonotype: Here the CDR3 omits its conserved ending phenylalanine or tryptophan, so a read error is the likely source. The rearrangement links TRBV28 to TRBJ1-2, with D maybe TRBD1 (5 bases). The CDR3 runs 13 residues. Germline V gives CDR1 MDHEN, CDR2 SYDVKM. With 5 bases removed from V and 8 bases from J, the gap between germline ends came to 15 bases. This chain's CDR3 is CASSPPDSYGYTL. The CDR3 DNA reads as TGTGCCAGCAGTCCTCCCGACAGTTACGGCTACACCCTC.

The chain is built from TRBV12-3 or TRBV12-4 and TRBJ2-7; D not resolved. The CDR3 consists of 13 residues. Trimming pared 6 bases from V and 0 bases from J, leaving 9 bases between. The DNA of the CDR3 is TGTGCCAGCAGACGGCCTAGCTCCTACGAGCAGTACTTC. Translated: CASRRPSSYEQYF.

This clonotype has a handful of counts. This chain links TRBV10-3 with TRBJ2-5; maybe TRBD2 (5 bases). The CDR3 loop spans 17 amino acids. V was pared by 4 bases and J by 4 bases, with 22 bases between. Germline values: CDR1 ENHRY, CDR2 SYGVKD. CDR3 DNA: TGTGCCATCAGTGCTGGACTTTTCACTATAATTGGAGAGACCCAGTACTTC. Protein: CAISAGLFTIIGETQYF.